A selection of T cell receptor beta chains follows, all from one sample in a study of CD8 T cells in ankylosing spondylitis. TCRdb re-analysed the 5' RACE reads in MiXCR, keeping a single row per CDR3 protein. This repertoire shows more than 200,000 distinct CDR3 sequences, roughly 25% found once; its top ten account for approximately 0.61%. Material for sequencing was blood, either unsorted or a sorted T cell fraction (not recorded which). These receptors all stem from a male donor with ankylosing spondylitis or in good health (not recorded which). The CDR3 runs from the conserved cysteine through the conserved F or W. Each record gives: J gene, D gene, clone size, V gene, CDR3 protein, CDR3 DNA. D genes are given only for firm matches. The size of a clone is reported for some rows only, either as once, few or many, or as a class for expanded clones.

>TRBJ2-3|.|.|TRBV9
CASSANQGDTQYF
TGTGCCAGCAGCGCTAACCAGGGCGACACGCAGTATTTT
>TRBJ2-5|.|few|TRBV20-1
CSARASIQETQYF
TGCAGTGCTAGAGCTTCCATCCAAGAGACCCAGTACTTC
>TRBJ2-5|TRBD2|few|TRBV5-5
CASSLGSGGVETQYF
TGTGCCAGCAGCTTGGGTAGCGGGGGGGTGGAGACCCAGTACTTC
>TRBJ2-6|TRBD1|.|TRBV10-3
CAIRGGAGANVLTF
TGTGCCATCAGAGGGGGCGCTGGGGCCAACGTCCTGACTTTC
>TRBJ2-1|TRBD1|.|TRBV6-5
CASSRDRGWQFF
TGTGCCAGCAGCAGGGACAGGGGATGGCAGTTCTTC
>TRBJ1-1|.|.|TRBV12-2
CASRSPAAGTGDTLNTEAFF
TGTGCAAGTCGCTCACCTGCCGCCGGGACAGGGGACACCCTGAACACTGAAGCTTTCTTT
>TRBJ2-3|TRBD1|many|TRBV20-1
CVLKRQGPDTQYF
TGCGTATTAAAGAGACAGGGCCCAGATACGCAGTATTTT
>TRBJ2-3|.|.|TRBV20-1
CSASPGLFDTDTQYF
TGCAGTGCTAGCCCGGGGCTCTTCGACACAGATACGCAGTATTTT
>TRBJ2-1|.|many|TRBV20-1
CSAEREGNEQFF
TGCAGTGCCGAGAGGGAAGGCAATGAGCAGTTCTTC
>TRBJ2-1|TRBD2|many|TRBV6-1
CASSEIVSGGRQFF
TGTGCCAGCAGTGAAATCGTTAGCGGGGGAAGGCAGTTCTTC
>TRBJ2-4|.|.|TRBV20-1
CSALQIAKNIQYF
TGCAGTGCGTTACAAATAGCCAAAAACATTCAGTACTTC
>TRBJ2-3|TRBD2|many|TRBV10-3
CATEPTSGGTDTQYF
TGTGCCACCGAACCCACTAGCGGGGGCACAGATACGCAGTATTTT
>TRBJ2-3|TRBD2|.|TRBV20-1
CSATEVAGTDTQYF
TGCAGTGCTACCGAGGTAGCGGGGACAGATACGCAGTATTTT
>TRBJ2-3|.|.|TRBV6-1
CASRSDATDTQYF
TGTGCCAGCCGGAGCGACGCCACAGATACGCAGTATTTT
>TRBJ1-2|.|many|TRBV20-1
CSARVLAVENYGYTF
TGCAGTGCTAGAGTCCTGGCTGTGGAGAACTATGGCTACACCTTC
>TRBJ2-7|.|few|TRBV20-1
CSASNPRGGAYEQYF
TGCAGTGCTAGCAATCCCAGAGGGGGGGCCTACGAGCAGTACTTC
>TRBJ2-1|TRBD2|few|TRBV20-1
CSASKRRGGSYNEQFF
TGCAGTGCTAGCAAAAGGCGGGGGGGGTCCTACAATGAGCAGTTCTTC
>TRBJ2-2|TRBD1|few|TRBV18
CASSPPMGQGVSGELFF
TGTGCCAGCTCACCACCGATGGGACAGGGGGTCTCCGGGGAGCTGTTTTTT
>TRBJ2-7|TRBD1|.|TRBV20-1
CSADGQGMDEQYF
TGCAGTGCTGACGGACAGGGAATGGACGAGCAGTACTTC
>TRBJ1-4|.|few|TRBV20-1
CSARSGATNEKLFF
TGCAGTGCTAGATCCGGGGCAACTAATGAAAAACTGTTTTTT
>TRBJ2-5|.|once|TRBV4-1
CASSQGPFRETQYF
TGCGCCAGCAGCCAAGGCCCGTTTCGAGAGACCCAGTACTTC
>TRBJ2-1|TRBD1|once|TRBV5-5
CASSLEGQGRYEQFF
TGTGCCAGCAGCCTTGAGGGACAGGGTCGGTATGAGCAGTTCTTC
>TRBJ2-1|.|many|TRBV3-1
CASSQGRDEQFF
TGTGCCAGCAGCCAAGGCCGAGATGAGCAGTTCTTC
>TRBJ1-1|.|.|TRBV29-1
CSVDRGAMNTEAFF
TGCAGCGTTGACAGGGGCGCAATGAACACTGAAGCTTTCTTT
>TRBJ1-2|.|many|TRBV11-2
CASSSEGDGYTF
TGTGCCAGCAGCTCCGAGGGGGACGGCTACACCTTC
>TRBJ2-3|TRBD2|few|TRBV20-1
CSALGLAGGGKDTQYF
TGCAGTGCCCTCGGACTAGCGGGGGGAGGTAAAGATACGCAGTATTTT
>TRBJ2-3|.|.|TRBV29-1
CSGTRGVGTDTQYF
TGCAGCGGGACTCGGGGAGTTGGCACAGATACGCAGTATTTT
>TRBJ1-5|.|.|TRBV10-3
CATSGGSNQPQHF
TGTGCCACCTCCGGGGGTAGCAATCAGCCCCAGCATTTT
>TRBJ2-3|TRBD2|many|TRBV20-1
CSATPPGGASTDTQYF
TGCAGTGCTACACCCCCCGGGGGGGCAAGCACAGATACGCAGTATTTT
>TRBJ2-7|.|.|TRBV20-1
CSAIADGSREQYF
TGCAGTGCTATAGCGGATGGCTCCCGCGAGCAGTACTTC
>TRBJ2-1|TRBD1|.|TRBV2
CASSADRAYNEQFF
TGTGCCAGCAGTGCCGACAGGGCCTACAATGAGCAGTTCTTC
>TRBJ1-6|TRBD1|.|TRBV15
CATSSLGTGDGSPLHF
TGTGCCACCAGCAGCCTGGGTACAGGGGATGGTTCACCCCTCCACTTT
>TRBJ2-7|.|many|TRBV15
CATSRNRDGEQYF
TGTGCCACCAGCAGAAACCGGGACGGGGAGCAGTACTTC
>TRBJ1-5|.|.|TRBV5-6
CASSAGGPQHF
TGTGCCAGCAGCGCCGGTGGGCCCCAGCATTTT
>TRBJ2-5|.|.|TRBV20-1
CSARGRDLYKETQYF
TGCAGTGCTAGGGGCAGGGACCTTTACAAAGAGACCCAGTACTTC
>TRBJ1-6|.|few|TRBV12-3/TRBV12-4
CASSLTGSSSPLHF
TGTGCCAGCAGTTTAACAGGGTCGAGTTCACCCCTCCACTTT
>TRBJ2-5|.|.|TRBV15
CATSRDIVQETQYF
TGTGCCACCAGCAGAGATATCGTCCAAGAGACCCAGTACTTC